One sample yielded the 31 T cell receptor beta chains listed below, sequenced in a study of T cells in Graves' hyperthyroidism and ophthalmopathy. Researchers amplified the TCR beta CDR3 regions from RNA transcripts. An initial round of RT-PCR targeting the TCR CDR3 relied on the HTBI primer set. TCRdb processed the multiplex PCR reads anew with MiXCR; each CDR3 protein has one entry. Here the sample spans around 580,000 distinct CDR3 sequences, approximately 16% being singletons. The sample comprised blood. These receptors were taken from a woman aged 18-30 years with Graves' hyperthyroidism.

This clonotype was detected ten times or more. The chain carries TRBV28 and TRBJ1-1, with D unresolved. The CDR3 sequence is 10 residues long. Trimming took off 7 bases at V and 9 bases at J, with 9 bases between the two ends. CDR1 and CDR2 (germline): MDHEN, SYDVKM. This CDR3 reads CASTKGKAFF. DNA of the CDR3: TGTGCCAGCACCAAAGGGAAAGCTTTCTTT.

The CDR3 DNA sequence: TGCAGCGTTGAAGATAATCGGAGCGGGGGGGCTCTAGGTGTAAAGACCCAGTACTTC. This sequence encodes CSVEDNRSGGALGVKTQYF. The gene calls are TRBV29-1 and TRBJ2-5, with TRBD2 matching over 10 bases. This CDR3 has 19 residues. Germline CDR1 is SQVTM and CDR2 is ANQGSEA. Germline trimming cut 0 bases from V and 6 bases from J; bases unmatched to any gene: 19.

This clonotype was detected ten times or more. This chain links TRBV20-1 with TRBJ2-5; D ambiguous. The germline gives CDR1 DFQATT, CDR2 SNEGSKA (reference sequence). The V end was cut by 1 base, the J end by 2 bases, with 5 bases between. The CDR3 consists of 12 residues. The CDR3: CSARVVQETQYF. As DNA, the CDR3 is TGCAGTGCTAGAGTTGTTCAAGAGACCCAGTACTTC.

This clonotype was observed a few times. An end of the junction differs from the germline gene, which may be a read error. The gene calls are TRBV18 and TRBJ1-6; 7 positions agree with TRBD1. Germline CDR1 KGHSH, CDR2 LQKENI. The CDR3 is 14 residues long. CDR3 nucleotide sequence: TGTACCAGCTCACTCGGACAGGTGGATTCACCCCTCCACTTT. This encodes CTSSLGQVDSPLHF.

On this clonotype: This may be a read error, as it is one base from a much larger clone. The J gene is TRBJ2-1, the V gene TRBV20-1; D gene unclear. The CDR3 spans 14 residues. The germline gives CDR1 DFQATT, CDR2 SNEGSKA (reference sequence). The CDR3, as DNA: TGCAGTGCTAGAGAGGGCAGCTCCTACAATGAGCAGCTCTTC. This gives the protein CSAREGSSYNEQLF.

The sample holds many counts of this clonotype. This chain joins TRBV20-1 and TRBJ1-1; no definite D call. Deletions cut 2 bases from V and 1 base from J, with 14 bases between. The germline gives CDR1 DFQATT, CDR2 SNEGSKA (reference sequence). The CDR3 loop spans 15 amino acids. In nucleotides, the CDR3 is TGCAGTGCTAGATGGGCTGGGGATGGGAACACTGAAGCTTTCTTT. It specifies CSARWAGDGNTEAFF.

This clonotype showed up just a few times. The rearrangement links TRBV19 to TRBJ2-1, with 12 bases aligning to TRBD2. The CDR3 loop spans 19 amino acids. Germline trimming cut 6 bases from V and 5 bases from J; bases unmatched to any gene: 17. Germline CDR1 LNHDA, CDR2 SQIVND (reference sequence). The CDR3 here is CASSTDERTSGARNNEQFF. CDR3 nucleotide sequence: TGTGCCAGTAGCACGGACGAGCGGACTAGCGGGGCCCGGAACAATGAGCAGTTCTTC.

The chain links TRBV2 to TRBJ2-3, with a tentative D call TRBD1 (5 bases). Deletions cut 6 bases from V and 0 bases from J, with 13 bases between. CDR1 and CDR2 (germline): SNHLY, FYNNEI. The CDR3 has 15 residues. CDR3 loop: CASRDQTVSTDTQYF. The CDR3 region has the DNA TGTGCCAGCAGGGACCAGACAGTTAGCACAGATACGCAGTATTTT.

A few counts support this clonotype. The gene calls are TRBV20-1 and TRBJ1-5; D call uncertain. CDR1 DFQATT and CDR2 SNEGSKA come from the germline V gene (reference sequence). The CDR3 is 18 amino acids. Trimming cost V 0 bases and J 2 bases, with 20 bases left between them. The CDR3 DNA follows: TGCAGTGCTAGAGATGAAAATAAGACTTATTGGGGCAATCAGCCCCAGCATTTT. Its protein product is CSARDENKTYWGNQPQHF.

This clonotype was counted many times. The chain has TRBV12-3 or TRBV12-4 and TRBJ2-1; D is possibly TRBD1 (6 bases). V lost 8 bases and J lost 9, with 11 bases in between. The length of the CDR3 is 11 residues. The CDR3 sequence: CASVRGSEQFF. DNA for the CDR3: TGTGCCAGCGTCAGGGGATCTGAGCAGTTCTTC.

This clonotype was picked up many times. This chain uses TRBV2 with TRBJ1-5, with 7 nucleotides matching TRBD1. The germline gives CDR1 SNHLY, CDR2 FYNNEI. J was trimmed by 6 bases and V by 6 bases; bases with no gene match: 5. This CDR3 has 13 residues. The CDR3: CASRPGGGQPQHF. The DNA of the CDR3 is TGTGCCAGCAGGCCAGGGGGAGGTCAGCCCCAGCATTTT.

CDR3 region: CSARHSGRASTGELFF. In DNA form, the CDR3 reads TGCAGTGCTAGGCATAGCGGGAGGGCGAGCACCGGGGAGCTGTTTTTT. The rearrangement uses TRBV20-1 and TRBJ2-2; the match to TRBD2 covers 11 bases. The CDR3 is made up of 16 amino acids. V trimming: 3 bases; J trimming: 4 bases; junction bases outside the gene matches: 7. The V gene's germline CDR1 is DFQATT and CDR2 SNEGSKA (reference sequence).

In its sample, this clonotype was seen many times. The chain joins TRBV11-2 to TRBJ2-5, with 9 positions matching TRBD2. The CDR3 sequence is 14 residues long. The V gene's germline CDR1 is SGHAT and CDR2 FQNNGV. V shed 4 bases, J shed 3 bases, and the junction held 3 bases outside the gene matches. The CDR3 loop reads CASSSRTSEETQYF. The CDR3 nucleotides are TGTGCCAGCAGCTCCCGGACTAGCGAAGAGACCCAGTACTTC.

This clonotype was counted ten times or more. The rearrangement links TRBV7-9 to TRBJ2-5; D perhaps matches TRBD2 (5 bases). Germline V gives CDR1 SEHNR, CDR2 FQNEAQ (reference sequence). Trimming shortened V by 0 bases and J by 11 bases, and 10 bases separated the two germline ends. This CDR3 region has 12 residues. The CDR3 DNA reads TGTGCCAGCAGCTTAGCCCGGGATCAACAGTACTTC. Translating it yields CASSLARDQQYF.

The table lists this clonotype with many counts. The V gene is TRBV20-1, the J gene TRBJ1-5, with 7 positions matching TRBD1. CDR3 size: 13 residues. Trimming at V came to 5 bases and at J to 4 bases, leaving 5 bases not matched to a gene. Germline V gene sequence: CDR1 DFQATT, CDR2 SNEGSKA (reference sequence). The CDR3 DNA reads TGCAGTGCTGTCGGGACAGCAAATCAGCCCCAGCATTTT. Protein sequence: CSAVGTANQPQHF.

This clonotype was recorded many times. V is TRBV12-3 or TRBV12-4 and J is TRBJ2-3; 11 positions match TRBD2. This CDR3 has 16 amino acids. With 5 bases clipped from V and 2 bases from J, the junction kept 6 bases outside the gene matches. CDR3: CASSDVAGGLTDTQYF. As DNA, the CDR3 is TGTGCCAGCAGTGATGTAGCGGGGGGGCTCACAGATACGCAGTATTTT.

At least ten counts were recorded for this clonotype. This chain joins TRBV20-1 and TRBJ2-4; 14 nucleotides line up with TRBD2. This CDR3 comprises 17 residues. Losses at the gene ends were 1 base for V and 1 base for J; bases not matched to a gene: 3. Germline V lookup: CDR1 DFQATT, CDR2 SNEGSKA (reference sequence). The DNA for the CDR3 is TGCAGTGCTAGAGGGACTAGCGGGAGGAATGCCAAAAACATTCAGTACTTC. Protein: CSARGTSGRNAKNIQYF.

The table lists this clonotype with a few counts. This chain connects TRBV5-1 to TRBJ1-2, with unresolved D. The germline gives CDR1 SGHRS, CDR2 YFSETQ. Trimming stripped 0 bases from V and 6 bases from J, with 9 bases between. This CDR3 contains 13 residues. CDR3 coding DNA: TGCGCCAGCAGCTTGGAAGGGATAGATGGCTACACCTTC. Translating gives CASSLEGIDGYTF.

The gene calls are TRBV4-3 and TRBJ1-5; TRBD1 matches 7 bases. Germline CDR1 LGHNA, CDR2 YSLEER. With V trimmed by 3 bases and J by 0 bases, 14 bases remained unmatched. The CDR3 contains 19 residues. The CDR3 is CASSQVQGRYPYSNQPQHF. The CDR3 DNA reads as TGCGCCAGCAGCCAGGTACAGGGGCGCTACCCCTATAGCAATCAGCCCCAGCATTTT.

This clonotype was found a few times. For the CDR3, the DNA is TGTGCCAGCAGCTTAGGAGCAATAAACTCTGGAAACACCATATATTTT. Protein sequence: CASSLGAINSGNTIYF. The J gene is TRBJ1-3, the V gene TRBV7-2; no firm D call. V was trimmed by 1 base and J by 0 bases, leaving 10 bases between them. Germline V gene lookup returns CDR1 SGHTA and CDR2 FQGNSA. The CDR3 consists of 16 residues.

This clonotype was counted a few times. A junction boundary mismatches the germline segment, possibly from a read error. This chain connects TRBV2 to TRBJ2-7, with 8 bases fitting TRBD1. Germline assignment: CDR1 SNHLY and CDR2 FYNNEI. This CDR3 has 15 amino acids. The CDR3 here is CASSESGGASHEQYF. Here the CDR3 DNA reads TGTGCCAGCAGTGAATCAGGGGGCGCCTCCCACGAGCAGTACTTC. The variable domain in full, with the rest retrieved from reference TRBV2 and TRBJ2-7, is EPEVTQTPSHQVTQMGQEVILRCVPISNHLYFYWYRQILGQKVEFLVSFYNNEISEKSEIFDDQFSVERPDGSNFTLKIRSTKLEDSAMYFCASSESGGASHEQYFGPGTRLTVT.

The V gene is TRBV28, the J gene TRBJ1-6; D unclear. V was pared by 3 bases and J by 7 bases, with 10 bases between. This CDR3 contains 14 residues. Germline V gene sequence: CDR1 MDHEN, CDR2 SYDVKM. CDR3 sequence (DNA): TGTGCCAGCAGTTTCTGGGGTGAAAATTCACCCCTCCACTTT. Translating gives CASSFWGENSPLHF.

This clonotype has at least ten counts. The rearrangement links TRBV2 to TRBJ2-4, with 10 bases aligning to TRBD1. After removal of 5 bases from V and 5 bases from J, the junction contained 6 bases not matched to a gene. There are 15 residues in the CDR3. CDR1 and CDR2 (germline): SNHLY, FYNNEI. The chain's CDR3 is CASSSRDRGQNIQYF. The CDR3, as DNA: TGTGCCAGCAGTTCCCGGGACAGGGGACAAAACATTCAGTACTTC.

In its sample, this clonotype was seen many times. The J gene is TRBJ2-2, the V gene TRBV12-3 or TRBV12-4; D is perhaps TRBD2 (5 bases). This CDR3 spans 15 amino acids. Trimming pared 5 bases from V and 6 bases from J, leaving 16 bases between. In DNA form, the CDR3 reads TGTGCCAGCAGTGCCCCGACTGGAGGCGCCGGGGAGCTGTTTTTT. Translating it yields CASSAPTGGAGELFF.

This clonotype was seen at least ten times. The chain recombines TRBV20-1 with TRBJ2-7; D perhaps matches TRBD1 (5 bases). Trimming took off 5 bases at V and 2 bases at J, with 13 bases between the two ends. Germline CDR1 reads DFQATT; CDR2 reads SNEGSKA (reference sequence). The CDR3 runs to 13 residues. CDR3 sequence: CSALRQSPYEQYF. CDR3 nucleotide sequence: TGCAGTGCTCTACGACAGTCTCCCTACGAGCAGTACTTC.

This clonotype was detected ten times or more. The chain links TRBV7-9 to TRBJ2-1, with 11 bases fitting TRBD2. CDR1 is SEHNR, CDR2 FQNEAQ, per germline (reference sequence). The CDR3 totals 15 residues. With V trimmed by 2 bases and J by 8 bases, 5 bases remained unmatched. CDR3 sequence reads: CASSLLAGGLDEQFF. The DNA of the CDR3 is TGTGCCAGCAGCTTATTAGCGGGAGGGCTAGATGAGCAGTTCTTC. The whole variable domain, filled in from reference TRBV7-9 and TRBJ2-1, reads DTGVSQNPRHKITKRGQNVTFRCDPISEHNRLYWYRQTLGQGPEFLTYFQNEAQLEKSRLLSDRFSAERPKGSFSTLEIQRTEQGDSAMYLCASSLLAGGLDEQFFGPGTRLTVL.

This clonotype has ten or more counts. V and J are TRBV20-1 and TRBJ2-1; the D is unclear. The CDR3 loop spans 13 amino acids. CDR1 DFQATT and CDR2 SNEGSKA come from the germline V gene (reference sequence). Trimming removed 0 bases at V and 10 bases at J, with 13 bases between. CDR3 nucleotide sequence: TGCAGTGCTAGAGATTATGCCTACATAGAGCAGTTCTTC. This encodes CSARDYAYIEQFF.

This clonotype appeared a few times. This chain joins TRBV27 and TRBJ2-2; D remains ambiguous. CDR1 MNHEY and CDR2 SMNVEV come from the germline V gene (reference sequence). V was trimmed by 5 bases and J by 6 bases, leaving 13 bases between them. The CDR3 runs 14 residues. Written as DNA, the CDR3 is TGTGCCAGCAGTCCCGAACAAGGCCCCGGGGAGCTGTTTTTT. As protein: CASSPEQGPGELFF.

The table lists this clonotype with a few counts. The V gene is TRBV5-6, the J gene TRBJ2-3, with D perhaps TRBD1 (6 bases). V was clipped by 3 bases and J by 5 bases, with 22 bases between them. Germline lookup yields CDR1 SGHDT and CDR2 YYEEEE. This CDR3 comprises 17 residues. The CDR3 reads CASSWARQEALLDTQYF. The CDR3, as DNA: TGTGCCAGCAGCTGGGCTCGACAGGAAGCTCTCCTAGATACGCAGTATTTT.

The chain couples TRBV27 to TRBJ1-3; TRBD1 matches at 9 bases. Germline V gene lookup returns CDR1 MNHEY and CDR2 SMNVEV (reference sequence). Germline trimming cut 4 bases from V and 4 bases from J; bases unmatched to any gene: 5. This CDR3 is 15 amino acids long. The CDR3 nucleotides are TGTGCCAGCAGTTCCGGGACAGGGCCCGGAAACACCATATATTTT. Translating gives CASSSGTGPGNTIYF.

This clonotype was counted between two and nine times. The chain uses TRBV5-1 and TRBJ2-7; D tentatively fits TRBD1 or TRBD2 (5 bases each). CDR1 SGHRS and CDR2 YFSETQ come from the germline V gene. The CDR3 runs to 16 residues. V was clipped by 0 bases and J by 3 bases, with 16 bases between them. CDR3 loop: CASSLEGTATFYEQYF. In nucleotides, the CDR3 is TGCGCCAGCAGCTTGGAAGGGACCGCGACCTTCTACGAGCAGTACTTC. The entire variable domain, with the rest obtained from reference TRBV5-1 and TRBJ2-7, is as follows: KAGVTQTPRYLIKTRGQQVTLSCSPISGHRSVSWYQQTPGQGLQFLFEYFSETQRNKGNFPGRFSGRQFSNSRSEMNVSTLELGDSALYLCASSLEGTATFYEQYFGPGTRLTVT.